This TCR beta chain came from a study of cytomegalovirus exposure and HLA in healthy donors. Whole-study results and caveats: 16,951 TCR beta sequences were associated with HLA alleles at 0.05 false discovery rate in a later analysis. The authors excluded some V segments, including TRBV6-2 and TRBV6-3, as indistinguishable.

PCR was performed using 60 Vbeta and 13 Jbeta primers. Some clones are missing from TCRdb's copy, which holds only in-frame ones; the method was immunoSEQ multiplex PCR. The repertoire holds about 59,000 clones, about 81% seen once, with 6.8% in the top ten. The CDR3 is made up of 15 amino acids. Germline V gene sequence: CDR1 SGHDT, CDR2 YYEEEE. V was pared by 0 bases and J by 3 bases, with 3 bases of the junction left unmatched. On this clone: As yet, its antigen is unknown.

The receptor's source is a man aged 25-45 years in good health and CMV-seropositive. The sequencing sample was made of PBMCs. The rearrangement uses TRBV5-6 and TRBJ1-2, with 9 bases lining up with TRBD1. CDR3 residues: CASSLVGQGDYGYTF. The CDR3 nucleotides are TGTGCCAGCAGCTTGGTGGGACAGGGCGACTATGGCTACACCTTC.